Below are 17 T cell receptor beta chains sequenced from a single sample in a study of cytomegalovirus exposure and HLA in healthy donors. The PCR ran on 60 Vbeta and 13 Jbeta primers. Method: immunoSEQ multiplex PCR; TCRdb's copy keeps in-frame clones and lacks some. The data contain some 180,000 clones, approximately 12% of them singletons. Source material: PBMCs. These receptors were collected from a man aged 45 to 65 in good health and CMV-seropositive.

The chain combines TRBV5-1 with TRBJ2-5; the match to TRBD2 covers 12 bases. Germline V gene lookup returns CDR1 SGHRS and CDR2 YFSETQ. The CDR3 consists of 15 residues. J lost 1 base, V lost 5 bases, and 3 bases had no gene match. As DNA, the CDR3 is TGCGCCAGCAGTTCACTAGCGGGGGGCCAAGAGACCCAGTACTTC. Translated, it gives CASSSLAGGQETQYF.

This chain connects TRBV19 to TRBJ1-2, with TRBD1 identical over 7 bases. CDR3 length: 13 amino acids. V dropped 6 bases and J dropped 4; count of bases not matched to a gene: 5. CDR1 and CDR2 (germline): LNHDA, SQIVND (reference sequence). This CDR3 is CASSSGTVYGYTF. The CDR3 DNA sequence: TGTGCCAGTAGCTCCGGGACAGTCTATGGCTACACCTTC.

The gene calls are TRBV29-1 and TRBJ1-4; TRBD1 is a possible D gene (6 bases). The germline V gene has CDR1 SQVTM and CDR2 ANQGSEA. The CDR3 runs 15 residues. V lost 5 bases to trimming and J lost 0 bases, with 13 bases between them. Written as DNA, the CDR3 is TGCAGCGTTAGGGGGACCGCTGCAACTAATGAAAAACTGTTTTTT. It codes for CSVRGTAATNEKLFF.

This clone was counted a few times. The chain uses TRBV11-1 and TRBJ1-6; tentative D call: TRBD1 (5 bases). The V gene's germline CDR1 is SGHAT and CDR2 FQDESV (reference sequence). The CDR3 totals 14 residues. The V gene lost 3 bases and the J gene lost 7 bases, with 10 bases spanning the gap. The CDR3 nucleotides read TGTGCCAGCAGCTTCGACAGATTAAATTCACCCCTCCACTTT. It is translated as CASSFDRLNSPLHF.

The V and J genes are TRBV30 and TRBJ1-1; TRBD1 matches at 7 bases. Germline trimming cut 1 base from V and 4 bases from J; bases unmatched to any gene: 3. The germline gives CDR1 GTSNPN, CDR2 SVGIG (reference sequence). The CDR3 spans 13 residues. CDR3 region: CAWSAYRGTEAFF. DNA for the CDR3: TGTGCCTGGAGTGCCTACAGGGGCACTGAAGCTTTCTTT.

The CDR3 sequence is CASSQDRRGQLNTEAFF. The CDR3 nucleotides are TGCGCCAGCAGCCAAGATCGTCGGGGACAACTGAACACTGAAGCTTTCTTT. The chain joins TRBV4-3 to TRBJ1-1, with a weak D call TRBD1 (6 bases). V lost 0 bases and J lost 0, with 14 bases in between. Germline V gene data show CDR1 as LGHNA and CDR2 as YSLEER. There are 17 residues in the CDR3.

The V and J genes are TRBV7-2 and TRBJ1-4; D unclear. The CDR3 covers 16 residues. Germline V CDR1 and CDR2: SGHTA, FQGNSA. The V end was cut by 5 bases, the J end by 5 bases, with 18 bases between. CDR3 residues: CASSTTGKGGNEKLFF. The CDR3 nucleotides read TGTGCCAGCAGCACAACCGGCAAGGGAGGCAATGAAAAACTGTTTTTT.

This clone occurred a few times. The V and J genes are TRBV12-5 and TRBJ1-5, with D possibly TRBD1 on 5 matching bases. CDR3 size: 14 residues. Germline V gene sequence: CDR1 LGHNT, CDR2 FRNRAP. V was trimmed by 5 bases and J by 2 bases, leaving 10 bases between them. CDR3 DNA sequence: TGTGCTAGTGGTAGGGGAATGGGCAATCAGCCCCAGCATTTT. Translated: CASGRGMGNQPQHF.

This chain links TRBV18 with TRBJ2-5, with 12 bases that match TRBD2. Germline CDR1 KGHSH, CDR2 LQKENI. The J segment lost 6 bases and the V segment lost 3 bases, leaving 8 bases of the junction unmatched. This CDR3 is built from 16 residues. The CDR3 region is CASSPGLAGGHQTQYF. CDR3 nucleotides: TGTGCCAGCTCACCGGGCCTAGCGGGGGGGCACCAGACCCAGTACTTC.

The sample holds a few counts of this clone. J is TRBJ1-1 and V is TRBV30; no clear D. V was pared by 1 base and J by 3 bases, with 9 bases between. This CDR3 region has 13 residues. CDR1 is GTSNPN and CDR2 is SVGIG in the germline V gene (reference sequence). CDR3 loop: CAWSGDGDTEAFF. Here the CDR3 DNA reads TGTGCCTGGAGTGGAGACGGGGACACTGAAGCTTTCTTT.

This clone was observed a handful of times. This chain connects TRBV30 to TRBJ1-5; no firm D call. The length of the CDR3 is 13 residues. From germline, CDR1 is GTSNPN and CDR2 SVGIG (reference sequence). V lost 2 bases, J lost 4 bases, and 9 bases lay in between. CDR3 region: CAWSSGLNQPQHF. The CDR3 DNA reads as TGTGCCTGGAGTTCCGGACTTAATCAGCCCCAGCATTTT. Supplemented by reference TRBV30 and TRBJ1-5, the full variable domain reads SQTIHQWPATLVQPVGSPLSLECTVEGTSNPNLYWYRQAAGRGLQLLFYSVGIGQISSEVPQNLSASRPQDRQFILSSKKLLLSDSGFYLCAWSSGLNQPQHFGDGTRLSIL.

There are a few counts of this clone. V and J are TRBV9 and TRBJ1-5; perhaps TRBD1 as D (5 bases). Trimming removed 0 bases from V and 4 bases from J, with 11 bases in between. In germline, CDR1 is SGDLS, CDR2 YYNGEE. CDR3 length equals 15 residues. CDR3 nucleotide sequence: TGTGCCAGCAGCGTAGGTACAGGTGTTAATCAGCCCCAGCATTTT. It specifies CASSVGTGVNQPQHF.

The V call is TRBV2, the J call TRBJ2-2; D is ambiguous. V gave up 10 bases and J gave up 0 bases, with 9 bases separating them. Germline CDR1 and CDR2: SNHLY and FYNNEI. There are 13 residues in the CDR3. As DNA, the CDR3 is TGTGCCAACTCACTAACGAACACCGGGGAGCTGTTTTTT. Translation gives CANSLTNTGELFF.

The chain uses TRBV29-1 and TRBJ1-4, with 7 bases identical to TRBD1. J gave up 8 bases and V 1 base, and 10 bases lay outside the gene matches. CDR1 is SQVTM, CDR2 ANQGSEA, per germline. CDR3 length equals 15 residues. The CDR3 nucleotides are TGCAGCGTTGAAGTGAGAGACAGGGTGGGGGAAAAACTGTTTTTT. This codes for CSVEVRDRVGEKLFF.

This rearrangement joins TRBV5-6 to TRBJ2-5, with 7 bases that match TRBD1. The germline V gene has CDR1 SGHDT and CDR2 YYEEEE. The CDR3 runs to 18 residues. Trimming removed 4 bases from V and 3 bases from J; junction bases left unmatched: 18. The CDR3 bases are TGTGCCAGCAGCAAACCCCCTCCCTACCGGGACAGAGAAGAGACCCAGTACTTC. Amino acids: CASSKPPPYRDREETQYF.

The genes are TRBV6-1 and TRBJ1-6; weak D call: TRBD1 (6 bases). CDR1 and CDR2 from the germline V gene are MNHNS and SASEGT. The CDR3 extends over 13 amino acids. V was shortened by 7 bases and J by 9 bases, with 13 bases between the two germline ends. Here the CDR3 DNA reads TGTGCCAGCAAGAAAGGGGGTAGTTCACCCCTCCACTTT. Translation: CASKKGGSSPLHF.

This clone occurred a few times. V usage is TRBV6-5 and J usage is TRBJ2-4; D ambiguous. The CDR3 is made up of 14 amino acids. Trimming took 8 bases from V and 0 from J, leaving 11 bases between them. Germline CDR1 MNHEY, CDR2 SVGAGI. This chain's CDR3 is CASVGGVAKNIQYF. DNA of the CDR3: TGTGCCAGCGTCGGTGGAGTAGCCAAAAACATTCAGTACTTC.